This T cell receptor (beta chain) was sequenced during a study of blood T cell repertoires in COVID-19. Overall study context: Acute and convalescent COVID-19 samples came from the United States, Italy and Spain. The analysed material was cDNA or gDNA that came from T cells, B-cell-depleted T cells, or PBMCs.

The table lists this clone with a count of one. Measured with immunoSEQ multiplex PCR; TCRdb has only the in-frame clones, and not every one. The sample lists some 350,000 clones; roughly 89% were seen once. The germline V and J ends were trimmed by 0 bases and 3 bases, with 7 bases remaining between them. Germline V lookup: CDR1 SGHDT, CDR2 YYEEEE. The CDR3 loop spans 13 amino acids. This chain links TRBV5-6 with TRBJ2-7; D unclear. The clonotype was recovered from a man aged 18 to 29 with active or convalescent COVID-19. The sequenced sample consisted of peripheral blood. DNA for the CDR3: TGTGCCAGCAGCTTGGACGGAGACTACGAGCAGTACTTC. Its translation: CASSLDGDYEQYF.